The subject of this entry is one T cell receptor beta chain. The data were taken from a study of blood T cell repertoires in COVID-19. Profiling relied on immunoSEQ multiplex PCR, and the TCRdb table lists in-frame clones only, not all of them. The sample yields about 280,000 clones, roughly 80% seen once. The germline V gene encodes CDR1 SGHRS and CDR2 YFSETQ. V shed 2 bases and J shed 3 bases, with 12 bases lying between them. The CDR3 is made up of 15 amino acids. The sequence was obtained from a man between 35 and 55 years old who had been exposed to COVID-19. The material sequenced was PBMCs or T cells enriched from blood (not recorded which). The chain is built from TRBV5-1 and TRBJ2-1; no firm D call. The CDR3 bases are TGCGCCAGCAGCTTTATTGTAAACTTCTACAATGAGCAGTTCTTC. Translated, it gives CASSFIVNFYNEQFF.